One sample yielded the 26 T cell receptor beta chains listed below, sequenced in a study of shared clonotypes between healthy human individuals. Profiled with immunoSEQ multiplex PCR; TCRdb holds only in-frame clones, not every one. Of under 750,000 clones in the sample, 72% were seen once. The sequencing sample was made of memory CD4+ T cells sorted from blood. Documented subset: CD45RA-negative fraction. These receptors originate from a woman in her 30s in good health.

The CDR3 DNA follows: TGTGCCAGCAGAGTCGACAGAGCTAGGAACACTGAAGCTTTCTTT. Encoded protein: CASRVDRARNTEAFF. The J gene is TRBJ1-1, the V gene TRBV6-1; a weak D match, TRBD1 (5 bases). Looked up from germline, CDR1 is MNHNS and CDR2 is SASEGT. CDR3 length: 15 residues. V was shortened by 6 bases and J by 1 base, with 15 bases between the two germline ends.

The chain couples TRBV6-5 to TRBJ2-7, with D uncertain. The length of the CDR3 is 14 residues. Trimming shortened V by 2 bases and J by 3 bases, and 11 bases separated the two germline ends. Looked up from germline, CDR1 is MNHEY and CDR2 is SVGAGI. CDR3: CASSYGPVLYEQYF. The CDR3 DNA is TGTGCCAGCAGTTACGGACCAGTTCTCTACGAGCAGTACTTC.

The chain uses TRBV13 and TRBJ2-1; D call uncertain. The CDR3 spans 12 residues. Deletions cut 5 bases from V and 5 bases from J, with 7 bases between. Germline V gene data show CDR1 as PRHDT and CDR2 as FYEKMQ (reference sequence). Written as DNA, the CDR3 is TGTGCCAGCAGCATCAGAGACAATGAGCAGTTCTTC. Translation: CASSIRDNEQFF.

The chain couples TRBV4-1 to TRBJ1-1; 7 bases align to TRBD1. Germline values: CDR1 MGHRA, CDR2 YSYEKL. V was clipped by 1 base and J by 2 bases; unmatched bases: 10. This CDR3 spans 17 amino acids. The CDR3 sequence is CASSQGGQWGANTEAFF. CDR3 coding DNA: TGCGCCAGCAGCCAAGGGGGACAGTGGGGGGCAAACACTGAAGCTTTCTTT.

The chain employs TRBV5-3 and TRBJ1-6; no reliable D call. TRBV5-3 has ORF status, its function being uncertain. The CDR3 covers 13 residues. V lost 4 bases, J lost 5 bases, and 7 bases lay in between. The CDR3 bases are TGTGCCAGAAGCCTCGGAGATAATTCACCCCTCCACTTT. Its translation: CARSLGDNSPLHF.

The J gene is TRBJ2-6, the V gene TRBV5-4, with D possibly being TRBD1 (6 bases). Trimming left V 2 bases short and J 3 bases short, with 12 bases between. The germline V gene encodes CDR1 SGHNT and CDR2 YYREEE (reference sequence). This CDR3 comprises 16 residues. CDR3 sequence reads: CASSFYRVVGANVLTF. In DNA form, the CDR3 reads TGTGCCAGCAGCTTTTACAGGGTGGTTGGGGCCAACGTCCTGACTTTC.

The chain uses TRBV5-1 and TRBJ2-4, with 8 bases aligning to TRBD1. The V segment lost 0 bases and the J segment 9 bases; nucleotides outside the gene matches: 8. The CDR3 spans 15 residues. Looked up from germline, CDR1 is SGHRS and CDR2 is YFSETQ. The CDR3 DNA follows: TGCGCCAGCAGCTTGGCGGACAGGGATAGCGGCATTCAGTACTTC. Its protein is CASSLADRDSGIQYF.

A few counts support this clone. The chain has TRBV2 and TRBJ2-6; D remains unclear. Trimming took 7 bases from V and 0 from J, leaving 10 bases between them. The germline gives CDR1 SNHLY, CDR2 FYNNEI. The CDR3 runs 15 residues. The DNA for the CDR3 is TGTGCCAGCAATGGTGGGCACTCTGGGGCCAACGTCCTGACTTTC. Its protein is CASNGGHSGANVLTF.

Only a few counts were recorded for this clone. This chain links TRBV7-2 with TRBJ1-4; the D is unclear. The CDR3 runs 17 residues. V lost 6 bases to trimming and J lost 7 bases, with 24 bases between them. The germline gives CDR1 SGHTA, CDR2 FQGNSA. DNA for the CDR3: TGTGCCAGCAGACGTTCGTCACGGGGTAACGTCGGTGAAAAACTGTTTTTT. Translation gives CASRRSSRGNVGEKLFF.

J is TRBJ2-1 and V is TRBV2, with TRBD2 identical over 14 bases. The J segment lost 8 bases and the V segment lost 7 bases, leaving 10 bases of the junction unmatched. Per the germline V gene, CDR1 is SNHLY and CDR2 is FYNNEI. This CDR3 comprises 16 residues. The CDR3 DNA reads as TGTGCCAGCACCTCACAGACTAGCGGGAGGGTCTATGAGCAGTTCTTC. Protein sequence: CASTSQTSGRVYEQFF. The full variable domain, in which reference TRBV2 and TRBJ2-1 provide the parts outside the CDR3, is EPEVTQTPSHQVTQMGQEVILRCVPISNHLYFYWYRQILGQKVEFLVSFYNNEISEKSEIFDDQFSVERPDGSNFTLKIRSTKLEDSAMYFCASTSQTSGRVYEQFFGPGTRLTVL.

The chain carries TRBV10-1 and TRBJ2-1; 11 positions agree with TRBD1. The CDR3 is 15 residues long. The ends lost 4 bases at V and 4 bases at J; junction bases unmatched: 3. Per germline, CDR1 WNHNN and CDR2 SYGVQD (reference sequence). This CDR3 is CASSGGTGGYNEQFF. CDR3 nucleotides: TGCGCCAGCAGTGGGGGGACAGGGGGATACAATGAGCAGTTCTTC.

V usage is TRBV25-1 and J usage is TRBJ2-1; maybe TRBD2 (5 bases). With 5 bases removed from V and 5 bases from J, the gap between germline ends came to 10 bases. This CDR3 has 13 amino acids. Germline V gene sequence: CDR1 MGHDK, CDR2 SYGVNS. CDR3: CASSNSRDNEQFF. DNA of the CDR3: TGTGCCAGCAGTAATTCGAGGGACAATGAGCAGTTCTTC.

The chain is built from TRBV6-5 and TRBJ2-3; no firm D call. The CDR3 is 13 amino acids. The V gene's germline CDR1 is MNHEY and CDR2 SVGAGI. The ends were cut back, 4 bases at V and 2 bases at J, with 7 bases in the middle. The CDR3 loop reads CASSLTVTDTQYF. The CDR3 nucleotides are TGTGCCAGCAGTTTAACTGTCACAGATACGCAGTATTTT.

Notes on this clone: This specimen includes other DNA sequences encoding the same CDR3. The chain links TRBV7-9 to TRBJ2-1; D remains ambiguous. The ends were cut back, 5 bases at V and 0 bases at J, with 8 bases in the middle. This CDR3 is 14 amino acids long. The germline V gene encodes CDR1 SEHNR and CDR2 FQNEAQ (reference sequence). The DNA of the CDR3 is TGTGCCAGCAGCCCCATCTCCTCCTACAATGAGCAGTTCTTC. This sequence encodes CASSPISSYNEQFF. Together with reference TRBV7-9 and TRBJ2-1, the CDR3 gives the full variable domain: DTGVSQNPRHKITKRGQNVTFRCDPISEHNRLYWYRQTLGQGPEFLTYFQNEAQLEKSRLLSDRFSAERPKGSFSTLEIQRTEQGDSAMYLCASSPISSYNEQFFGPGTRLTVL.

Note on this clone: Germline and junction disagree at one end, which may indicate a read error. This chain links TRBV6-1 with TRBJ2-5; D gene unclear. This CDR3 is built from 16 residues. The germline CDR1 and CDR2 sequences are MNHNS and SASEGT. CDR3 protein: CASSELLQNSQEAQYF. CDR3 nucleotide sequence: TGTGCCAGCAGTGAGTTACTACAGAATAGCCAAGAGGCCCAGTACTTC.

The chain combines TRBV29-1 with TRBJ1-2; no clear D. The CDR3 is made up of 12 amino acids. V lost 4 bases, J lost 2 bases, and 8 bases lay in between. Germline assignment: CDR1 SQVTM and CDR2 ANQGSEA. CDR3 sequence: CSVVIGNYGYTF. CDR3 nucleotide sequence: TGCAGCGTTGTGATAGGAAACTATGGCTACACCTTC.

The rearrangement links TRBV7-2 to TRBJ2-2; TRBD2 agrees at 7 bases. V lost 5 bases to trimming and J lost 3 bases; unmatched junction nucleotides: 15. This CDR3 has 18 residues. Germline lookup yields CDR1 SGHTA and CDR2 FQGNSA. This chain's CDR3 is CASSPTTRGGRHTGELFF. As DNA, the CDR3 is TGTGCCAGCAGCCCGACAACACGAGGCGGGAGACACACCGGGGAGCTGTTTTTT.

CDR3 nucleotide sequence: TGTGCCTGGAGTGGGGCGGATGAGCAGTTCTTC. Protein: CAWSGADEQFF. V and J are TRBV30 and TRBJ2-1; D uncertain. Per the germline V gene, CDR1 is GTSNPN and CDR2 is SVGIG (reference sequence). Between the trimmed V and J ends, which lost 1 base and 8 bases, there was a span of 6 bases. The CDR3 sequence is 11 residues long. Full variable domain (remainder filled in from reference TRBV30 and TRBJ2-1): SQTIHQWPATLVQPVGSPLSLECTVEGTSNPNLYWYRQAAGRGLQLLFYSVGIGQISSEVPQNLSASRPQDRQFILSSKKLLLSDSGFYLCAWSGADEQFFGPGTRLTVL.

The chain couples TRBV6-6 to TRBJ2-1; 10 bases map to TRBD1. The CDR3 runs to 15 residues. Germline V CDR1 and CDR2: MNHNY, SVGAGI (reference sequence). The ends lost 4 bases at V and 9 bases at J; junction bases unmatched: 9. CDR3 nucleotide sequence: TGTGCCAGCAGTTGGACAGGGGGGACCTTGGGTGAGCAGTTCTTC. Protein sequence: CASSWTGGTLGEQFF.

The chain carries TRBV7-2 and TRBJ1-1, with 8 bases fitting TRBD1. The V and J ends lost 4 bases and 4 bases, in that order; junction bases with no gene match: 5. The length of the CDR3 is 14 residues. Germline V gives CDR1 SGHTA, CDR2 FQGNSA. The CDR3 here is CASSSDRAGTEAFF. The DNA of the CDR3 is TGTGCCAGCAGCTCGGACAGGGCAGGCACTGAAGCTTTCTTT.

This clone was detected a few times. The chain employs TRBV5-1 and TRBJ2-6; D gene ambiguous. V dropped 0 bases and J dropped 3 bases, with 7 bases sitting between them. The CDR3 has 15 residues. Germline assignment: CDR1 SGHRS and CDR2 YFSETQ. The CDR3 here is CASSLAFGGANVLTF. DNA of the CDR3: TGCGCCAGCAGCTTGGCCTTTGGTGGGGCCAACGTCCTGACTTTC.

This clone came up a few times. The rearrangement joins TRBV7-6 to TRBJ2-5; TRBD2 matches 14 bases. This CDR3 comprises 17 residues. Per germline, CDR1 SGHVS and CDR2 FNYEAQ. The V gene end was trimmed by 5 bases and the J gene end by 5 bases; junction bases not matched to a gene: 10. The CDR3 sequence: CASSPTGTSGSGETQYF. The DNA of the CDR3 is TGTGCCAGCAGCCCCACTGGGACTAGCGGGAGCGGTGAGACCCAGTACTTC. The complete variable domain, with remaining parts taken from reference TRBV7-6 and TRBJ2-5, reads GAGVSQSPRYKVTKRGQDVALRCDPISGHVSLYWYRQALGQGPEFLTYFNYEAQQDKSGLPNDRFSAERPEGSISTLTIQRTEQRDSAMYRCASSPTGTSGSGETQYFGPGTRLLVL.

V is TRBV5-4 and J is TRBJ2-3; TRBD2 aligns across 13 bases. V was pared by 4 bases and J by 3 bases, with 2 bases of the junction left unmatched. The germline CDR1 and CDR2 sequences are SGHNT and YYREEE (reference sequence). The CDR3 is 15 residues long. The CDR3 coding sequence is TGTGCCAGCAGCCGGACTAGCGGGAGAACAGATACGCAGTATTTT. Translated: CASSRTSGRTDTQYF. The complete variable domain, with remaining parts taken from reference TRBV5-4 and TRBJ2-3, reads ETGVTQSPTHLIKTRGQQVTLRCSSQSGHNTVSWYQQALGQGPQFIFQYYREEENGRGNFPPRFSGLQFPNYSSELNVNALELDDSALYLCASSRTSGRTDTQYFGPGTRLTVL.

The V and J genes are TRBV4-1 and TRBJ1-5; D is possibly TRBD1 (5 bases). The CDR3 is made up of 16 amino acids. Germline V gene sequence: CDR1 MGHRA, CDR2 YSYEKL. The ends were cut back, 0 bases at V and 7 bases at J, with 16 bases in the middle. CDR3 in DNA: TGCGCCAGCAGCCAAGAGGGTAGGACACCGGGCCAGCCCCAGCATTTT. Translation gives CASSQEGRTPGQPQHF.

The V gene is TRBV5-6, the J gene TRBJ1-2; D is uncertain. V gave up 0 bases and J gave up 7 bases, with 7 bases separating them. Germline V gene data show CDR1 as SGHDT and CDR2 as YYEEEE. The CDR3 runs 12 residues. The CDR3 sequence is CASSLARGGYTF. The CDR3 bases are TGTGCCAGCAGCTTGGCCAGAGGTGGCTACACCTTC. The full variable domain, with the rest looked up from reference TRBV5-6 and TRBJ1-2, is DAGVTQSPTHLIKTRGQQVTLRCSPKSGHDTVSWYQQALGQGPQFIFQYYEEEERQRGNFPDRFSGHQFPNYSSELNVNALLLGDSALYLCASSLARGGYTFGSGTRLTVV.

This clone came up once. The genes are TRBV7-9 and TRBJ2-3; D is uncertain. CDR1 is SEHNR, CDR2 FQNEAQ, per germline (reference sequence). V was clipped by 3 bases and J by 5 bases, with 3 bases between them. The length of the CDR3 is 11 residues. DNA of the CDR3: TGTGCCAGCAGCTTTCGAGATACGCAGTATTTT. Protein: CASSFRDTQYF.